Listed here are 16 T cell receptor beta chains from one sample, sequenced in a study of blood T cells in healthy people across ages. The second PCR ran roughly 7 to 11 cycles with a sample-barcoded 5' primer and J-beta primers. In TCRdb, the 5' RACE reads were re-called with MiXCR into one record per CDR3 protein. This sample has 630,000 or so distinct CDR3 sequences, with about 28% found just once. Sequenced: blood. Every receptor here comes from a woman aged 80 or over in good health.

Of note for this clonotype: A read error is possible here, since a much larger clone lies one base away. The chain is built from TRBV27 and TRBJ2-1, with 7 bases that match TRBD1. The assigned J gene may be wrong: the sequence end matches TRBJ2-7 better. The CDR3 has 16 amino acids. The V gene's germline CDR1 is MNHEY and CDR2 SMNVEV (reference sequence). This CDR3 is CASSRVGDSSYNEQYF. The CDR3 coding sequence is TGTGCCAGCAGCCGAGTTGGGGACAGCTCCTACAATGAGCAGTACTTC.

The V call is TRBV5-1, the J call TRBJ1-4; weak D call: TRBD1 (6 bases). Germline values: CDR1 SGHRS, CDR2 YFSETQ. This CDR3 contains 17 residues. V lost 1 base and J 7 bases, leaving 20 bases between the germline ends. Here the CDR3 reads CASSLNPGAGSLEKLFF. The DNA for the CDR3 is TGCGCCAGCAGCTTGAACCCGGGGGCCGGTAGCCTTGAAAAACTGTTTTTT.

This clonotype was counted at least ten times. The chain has TRBV20-1 and TRBJ2-5; D may be TRBD2 (6 bases). Per the germline V gene, CDR1 is DFQATT and CDR2 is SNEGSKA (reference sequence). This CDR3 spans 16 amino acids. V lost 3 bases to trimming and J lost 2 bases, with 19 bases between them. The CDR3 DNA reads TGCAGTGCTAGGCCACCCTCGGGACTGCAACAAGAGACCCAGTACTTC. Its protein product is CSARPPSGLQQETQYF.

The table lists this clonotype with many counts. The rearrangement joins TRBV5-8 to TRBJ2-3, with 9 nucleotides matching TRBD2. The CDR3 extends over 15 amino acids. Trimming at V came to 3 bases and at J to 4 bases, leaving 6 bases not matched to a gene. Germline V gene sequence: CDR1 SGHTS, CDR2 YDEGEE. The CDR3 region has the DNA TGTGCCAGCAGCTATGGTAGCGGGGGTTCAGATACGCAGTATTTT. It is translated as CASSYGSGGSDTQYF.

This clonotype was picked up one time. The chain is built from TRBV20-1 and TRBJ2-7; 7 bases align to TRBD2. There are 14 residues in the CDR3. Trimming at V came to 6 bases and at J to 7 bases, leaving 15 bases not matched to a gene. CDR1 DFQATT and CDR2 SNEGSKA come from the germline V gene (reference sequence). CDR3 coding DNA: TGCAGTGCCAAATCTAGCGGAGTTTACAATGAGCAGTACTTC. Amino acid sequence: CSAKSSGVYNEQYF.

This clonotype was seen repeatedly, ten times or more. V is TRBV9 and J is TRBJ1-2; possible D gene TRBD1, 6 bases. Trimming took off 4 bases at V and 2 bases at J, with 15 bases between the two ends. Germline V CDR1 and CDR2: SGDLS, YYNGEE. This CDR3 spans 15 amino acids. The CDR3 DNA reads as TGTGCCAGCAGCCCCGGGACAAGGAACAACTATGGCTACACCTTC. Protein: CASSPGTRNNYGYTF.

This clonotype was seen a handful of times. The V call is TRBV19, the J call TRBJ2-3; 8 nucleotides line up with TRBD2. The V gene's germline CDR1 is LNHDA and CDR2 SQIVND (reference sequence). V lost 3 bases to trimming and J lost 3 bases; unmatched junction nucleotides: 5. The CDR3 sequence is 15 residues long. Written as DNA, the CDR3 is TGTGCCAGTAGTATCACCGGGGGGGCGACAGATACGCAGTATTTT. Protein: CASSITGGATDTQYF.

This clonotype has at least ten counts. The chain recombines TRBV6-1 with TRBJ2-1; 10 bases map to TRBD2. In germline, CDR1 is MNHNS, CDR2 SASEGT. The junction had 6 bases not matched to a gene; V was cut back by 6 bases and J by 1 base. The length of the CDR3 is 16 residues. CDR3 amino acids: CASRFSGGRSYNEQFF. The DNA of the CDR3 is TGTGCCAGCAGGTTTAGCGGGGGGCGTTCCTACAATGAGCAGTTCTTC.

This clonotype has a count of ten or more. The chain links TRBV20-1 to TRBJ2-4; 9 bases map to TRBD1. Germline trimming cut 6 bases from V and 8 bases from J; bases unmatched to any gene: 8. Germline CDR1 reads DFQATT; CDR2 reads SNEGSKA (reference sequence). The CDR3 length is 13 residues. DNA of the CDR3: TGCAGTGCCAAGGGACAGGGAATGGACATTCAGTACTTC. Protein product: CSAKGQGMDIQYF.

The chain joins TRBV30 to TRBJ1-4, with D unresolved. The CDR3 runs to 13 residues. Germline V gene lookup returns CDR1 GTSNPN and CDR2 SVGIG (reference sequence). V lost 5 bases, J lost 2 bases, and 9 bases lay in between. The CDR3 bases are TGTGCCTGGGGACCGGGCACTAATGAAAAACTGTTTTTT. Amino acids: CAWGPGTNEKLFF.

This clonotype was recorded many times. The genes are TRBV4-3 and TRBJ2-7; D not resolved. The ends were cut back, 5 bases at V and 1 base at J, with 12 bases in the middle. The CDR3 contains 14 residues. Germline loops: CDR1 LGHNA, CDR2 YSLEER. CDR3 region: CASSSGRLSYEQYF. The CDR3 DNA follows: TGCGCCAGCAGCTCCGGACGGCTATCCTACGAGCAGTACTTC.

This clonotype occurred many times. Germline and junction disagree at one end, which may indicate a read error. This rearrangement joins TRBV7-2 to TRBJ2-3, with D possibly matching TRBD2 (6 bases). Germline CDR1 reads SGHTA; CDR2 reads FQGNSA. CDR3 length: 11 amino acids. The CDR3 bases are TGTGCCAGCAGCCTAGCGCGTACGCAGTATTTT. Its translation is CASSLARTQYF.

This clonotype was recorded at least ten times. The rearrangement uses TRBV7-9 and TRBJ1-2; 8 nucleotides align to TRBD1. With V trimmed by 5 bases and J by 5 bases, 4 bases remained unmatched. Germline CDR1 SEHNR, CDR2 FQNEAQ (reference sequence). The CDR3 is 13 amino acids. The CDR3 region is CASSATGEYGYTF. Here the CDR3 DNA reads TGTGCCAGCAGCGCGACAGGGGAGTATGGCTACACCTTC. The full variable domain, completed using reference TRBV7-9 and TRBJ1-2, is DTGVSQNPRHKITKRGQNVTFRCDPISEHNRLYWYRQTLGQGPEFLTYFQNEAQLEKSRLLSDRFSAERPKGSFSTLEIQRTEQGDSAMYLCASSATGEYGYTFGSGTRLTVV.

This clonotype was counted a few times. The chain employs TRBV11-2 and TRBJ1-2; no definite D call. CDR3 length: 14 residues. Trimming removed 0 bases from V and 2 bases from J, with 7 bases in between. Germline V gene sequence: CDR1 SGHAT, CDR2 FQNNGV. CDR3 residues: CASSLELGNYGYTF. CDR3 sequence (DNA): TGTGCCAGCAGCTTAGAACTGGGGAACTATGGCTACACCTTC.

This chain connects TRBV4-2 to TRBJ2-5; D is possibly TRBD2 (5 bases). CDR1 and CDR2 from the germline V gene are LGHNA and YNFKEQ. The CDR3 is 16 residues long. V lost 4 bases and J lost 4, with 19 bases in between. CDR3 region: CASSPQATSRAETQYF. The CDR3 nucleotides are TGTGCCAGCAGCCCCCAAGCTACCTCGAGGGCAGAGACCCAGTACTTC.

The sample holds many counts of this clonotype. The rearrangement uses TRBV27 and TRBJ1-5; D call uncertain. From germline, CDR1 is MNHEY and CDR2 SMNVEV (reference sequence). Between the trimmed V and J ends, which lost 0 bases and 2 bases, there was a span of 8 bases. This CDR3 has 15 amino acids. DNA of the CDR3: TGTGCCAGCAGTTTATCGGTCCGGGGCAATCAGCCCCAGCATTTT. Protein: CASSLSVRGNQPQHF.